The source of this T cell receptor beta chain is a study of regulatory T cells in long-lasting Graves disease. Whole-study results and caveats: Persistent patients shared more public clonotypes (about 2,600) than new patients (more than 900).

This clonotype appeared many times. Its target is not known. Time point here: persistent/refractory GD, antithyroid drugs over 5 years with positive TRAb. Scientists built the TCR library using RNA that was extracted from PBMCs. Arm-PCR of CDR3 regions and iRepertoire HTBI primers were the basis on which TCR beta libraries were built. TCRdb reprocessed the multiplex PCR reads with MiXCR, giving one entry per CDR3 protein. The sample includes a few hundred thousand distinct CDR3 sequences, approximately 25% of them seen just once. Germline V gives CDR1 SNHLY, CDR2 FYNNEI. The V and J ends lost 4 bases and 4 bases respectively, with 8 bases between them. The CDR3 loop spans 13 amino acids.

The receptor was derived from a woman in her forties with Graves disease. Source: peripheral blood mononuclear cells (PBMCs), taken when the disease was refractory, from a patient treated with antithyroid drugs. The chain has TRBV2 and TRBJ1-5, with D uncertain. The CDR3 loop reads CASSGQENQPQHF. CDR3 in DNA: TGTGCCAGCAGTGGGCAGGAAAATCAGCCCCAGCATTTT. Together with reference TRBV2 and TRBJ1-5, the CDR3 gives the full variable domain: EPEVTQTPSHQVTQMGQEVILRCVPISNHLYFYWYRQILGQKVEFLVSFYNNEISEKSEIFDDQFSVERPDGSNFTLKIRSTKLEDSAMYFCASSGQENQPQHFGDGTRLSIL.